This T cell receptor (beta chain) comes out of a study of blood T cell repertoires in COVID-19. Study context: The United States, Italy and Spain were the sources of the acute and convalescent COVID-19 samples.

The length of the CDR3 is 14 residues. The germline V gene has CDR1 MNHEY and CDR2 SVGAGI. V lost 4 bases and J lost 2; bases outside the gene matches: 1. Per the authors' pipeline: Amplification with reference gene primers provided the estimates of nucleated cell counts. The protocol was immunoSEQ multiplex PCR, while the TCRdb copy is restricted to in-frame clones and leaves out a portion. That table supplies the V and J calls and clone size; D and trimming were determined from the DNA. The sample has some 80,000 clones, roughly 78% seen once. This clonotype was obtained from a man aged 55 to 70 with COVID-19, enrolled during active disease. The sequenced sample was peripheral blood. The V gene is TRBV6-5, the J gene TRBJ1-3; TRBD1 agrees at 8 bases. The CDR3 DNA sequence: TGTGCCAGCAGTTCACAGGGGGCTGGAAACACCATATATTTT. It encodes CASSSQGAGNTIYF.